This record concerns one T cell receptor beta chain sequence. Its specificity is not known. These data are taken from a study of cytomegalovirus exposure and HLA in healthy donors. Study results and limitations: Indistinguishability led to the exclusion of some V segments, TRBV6-2 and TRBV6-3 included. Later analysis reportedly placed an Asian-associated ancestry cluster below the roughly 680-donor mean in N-insertions.

It was with 60 Vbeta and 13 Jbeta primers that the PCR ran. Sequencing was performed with immunoSEQ multiplex PCR; in TCRdb, only in-frame clones are kept and a portion is missing. The repertoire has more than 85,000 clones, 70% to 80% of them found once; the top ten carry about 3.5%. The germline gives CDR1 SGHVS, CDR2 FQNEAQ. CDR3 size: 16 residues. V was pared by 5 bases and J by 5 bases, with 9 bases of the junction left unmatched. The chain employs TRBV7-8 and TRBJ1-6; 7 bases match TRBD1. This clonotype originated in a male donor in good health and CMV-seropositive. The sample comprised PBMCs. In nucleotides, the CDR3 is TGTGCCAGCAGCATGCGTGACAGGGCAAATAATTCACCCCTCCACTTT. Amino acids: CASSMRDRANNSPLHF.